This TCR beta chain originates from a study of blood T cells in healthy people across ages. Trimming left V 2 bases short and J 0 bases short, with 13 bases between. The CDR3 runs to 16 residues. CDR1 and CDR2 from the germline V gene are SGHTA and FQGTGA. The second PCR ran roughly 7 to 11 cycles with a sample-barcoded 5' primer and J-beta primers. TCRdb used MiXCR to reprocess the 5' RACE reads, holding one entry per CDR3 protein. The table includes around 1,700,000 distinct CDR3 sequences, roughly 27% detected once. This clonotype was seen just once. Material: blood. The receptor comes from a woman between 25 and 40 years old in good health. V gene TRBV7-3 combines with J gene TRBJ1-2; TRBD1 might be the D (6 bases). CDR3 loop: CASSLGDIVANYGYTF. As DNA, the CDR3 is TGTGCCAGCAGCTTAGGGGACATCGTAGCTAACTATGGCTACACCTTC.